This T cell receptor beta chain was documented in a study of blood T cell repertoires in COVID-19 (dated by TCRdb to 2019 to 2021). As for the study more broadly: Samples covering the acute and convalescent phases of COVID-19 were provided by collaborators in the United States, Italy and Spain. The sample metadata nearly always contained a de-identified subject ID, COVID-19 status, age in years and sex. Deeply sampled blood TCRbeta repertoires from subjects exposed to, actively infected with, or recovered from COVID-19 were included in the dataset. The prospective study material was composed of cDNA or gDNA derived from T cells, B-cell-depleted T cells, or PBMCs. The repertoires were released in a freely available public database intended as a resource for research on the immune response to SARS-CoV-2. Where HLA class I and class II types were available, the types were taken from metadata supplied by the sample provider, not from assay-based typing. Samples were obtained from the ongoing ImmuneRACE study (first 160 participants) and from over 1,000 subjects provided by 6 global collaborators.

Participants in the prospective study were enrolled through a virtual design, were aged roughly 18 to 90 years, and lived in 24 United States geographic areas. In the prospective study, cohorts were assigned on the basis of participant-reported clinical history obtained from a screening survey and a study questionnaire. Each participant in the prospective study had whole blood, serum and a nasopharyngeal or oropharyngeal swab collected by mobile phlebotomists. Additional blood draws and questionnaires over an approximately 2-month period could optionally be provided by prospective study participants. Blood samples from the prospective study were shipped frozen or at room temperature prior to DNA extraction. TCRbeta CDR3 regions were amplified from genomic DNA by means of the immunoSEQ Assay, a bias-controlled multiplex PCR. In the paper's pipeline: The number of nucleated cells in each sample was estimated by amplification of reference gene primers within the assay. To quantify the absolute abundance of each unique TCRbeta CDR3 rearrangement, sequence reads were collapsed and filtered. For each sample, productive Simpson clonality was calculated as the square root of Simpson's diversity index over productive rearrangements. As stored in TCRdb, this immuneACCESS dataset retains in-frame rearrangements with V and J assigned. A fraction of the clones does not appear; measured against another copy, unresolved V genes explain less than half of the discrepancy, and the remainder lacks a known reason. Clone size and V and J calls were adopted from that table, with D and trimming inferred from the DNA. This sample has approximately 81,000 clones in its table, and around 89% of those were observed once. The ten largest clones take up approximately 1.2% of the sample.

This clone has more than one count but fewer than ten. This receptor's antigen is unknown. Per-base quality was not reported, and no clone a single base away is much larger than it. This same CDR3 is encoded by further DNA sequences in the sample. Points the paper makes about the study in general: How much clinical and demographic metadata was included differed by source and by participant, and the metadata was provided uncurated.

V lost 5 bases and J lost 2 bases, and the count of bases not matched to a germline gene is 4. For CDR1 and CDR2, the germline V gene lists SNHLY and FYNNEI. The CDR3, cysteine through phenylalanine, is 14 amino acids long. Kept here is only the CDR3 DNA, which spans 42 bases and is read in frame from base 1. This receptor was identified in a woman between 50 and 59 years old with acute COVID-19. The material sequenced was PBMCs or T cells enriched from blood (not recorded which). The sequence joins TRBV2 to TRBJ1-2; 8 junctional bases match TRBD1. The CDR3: CASSPGGLNYGYTF. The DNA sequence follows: TGTGCCAGCAGTCCAGGGGGCTTGAACTATGGCTACACCTTC. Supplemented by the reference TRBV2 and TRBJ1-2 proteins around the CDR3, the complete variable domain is EPEVTQTPSHQVTQMGQEVILRCVPISNHLYFYWYRQILGQKVEFLVSFYNNEISEKSEIFDDQFSVERPDGSNFTLKIRSTKLEDSAMYFCASSPGGLNYGYTFGSGTRLTVV.